This T cell receptor beta chain was sequenced in a study of cytomegalovirus exposure and HLA in healthy donors. Trimming cost V 1 base and J 6 bases, with 10 bases left between them. Germline assignment: CDR1 SGHTA and CDR2 FQGNSA. CDR3 length: 14 amino acids. Study-wide results and limits: A later analysis showed TCR association rates differing by HLA locus, peaking at DRB1 and lowest at HLA-C. A few chains tied to CMV proved CMV antigen-specific in vitro. Presence/absence comparisons presumed near-even sequencing depth among donors.

In the PCR, 60 Vbeta and 13 Jbeta primers were used. The table came from immunoSEQ multiplex PCR; TCRdb's copy has only in-frame clones and leaves some out. The table has about 130,000 clones, over 9.5% seen once; the top ten hold roughly 4.2%. Concerning this clone itself: The antigen is unknown.

The V call is TRBV7-2, the J call TRBJ1-5; possible D gene TRBD1, 6 bases. Sequencing was performed on PBMCs. This receptor was taken from a woman aged 18-35 years in good health and CMV-seropositive. In DNA, the CDR3 is TGTGCCAGCAGCTTAGACAGGGTTCTTCAGCCCCAGCATTTT. It specifies CASSLDRVLQPQHF.